Shown below are 2 T cell receptor beta chains from a single sample sequenced in a study of cytomegalovirus exposure and HLA in healthy donors. With 60 Vbeta and 13 Jbeta primers, the PCR was carried out. TCRdb's copy holds only in-frame clones and misses some; the assay was immunoSEQ multiplex PCR. The sample contains about 250,000 clones, around 80% of which appear only once. Sequences were obtained from PBMCs. The receptors stem from a boy aged 5 to 17 in good health and CMV-seronegative.

This sequence joins TRBV19 and TRBJ1-2; 7 bases align to TRBD1. Germline values: CDR1 LNHDA, CDR2 SQIVND (reference sequence). J was trimmed by 6 bases and V by 3 bases; bases with no gene match: 7. The CDR3 consists of 14 residues. The CDR3 DNA sequence: TGTGCCAGTAGTATTTATCAGGGGGAGGATGGCTACACCTTC. Amino acid sequence: CASSIYQGEDGYTF.

The CDR3 nucleotides read TGCAGCGTTGAAATCCCTAAAATGAACACTGAAGCTTTCTTT. Translation: CSVEIPKMNTEAFF. The rearrangement joins TRBV29-1 to TRBJ1-1; D gene uncertain. V was pared by 2 bases and J by 0 bases, with 10 bases between. The CDR3 is made up of 14 amino acids. CDR1 is SQVTM, CDR2 ANQGSEA, per germline.